This T cell receptor beta chain was retrieved from a study of cytomegalovirus exposure and HLA in healthy donors. PCR amplification relied on 60 Vbeta primers (plus 13 Jbeta primers). This table comes from immunoSEQ multiplex PCR, and its TCRdb copy is limited to in-frame clones, with some not included. This table holds 90,000 to 150,000 clones, more than 70% found once. This cohort consisted of healthy bone marrow donors. The CDR3 length is 16 residues. Trimming cost V 5 bases and J 3 bases, with 19 bases left between them. Looked up from germline, CDR1 is SEHNR and CDR2 is FQNEAQ (reference sequence). Study results and limitations: The study put some 160 TCR beta chains on its list as cytomegalovirus-associated. Excluded were some V segments that proved indistinguishable, including TRBV6-2 and TRBV6-3.

This clone came up a few times. What it binds is not known. This sequence joins TRBV7-9 and TRBJ2-5, with D possibly being TRBD1 (5 bases). Sequencing was done on a sample of PBMCs. The clonotype originates from a man aged 50 to 60 in good health and CMV-seropositive. CDR3 protein: CASSPPLQGLEETQYF. In DNA form, the CDR3 reads TGTGCCAGCAGCCCCCCACTCCAGGGTCTCGAAGAGACCCAGTACTTC. The entire variable domain, with the rest obtained from reference TRBV7-9 and TRBJ2-5, is as follows: DTGVSQNPRHKITKRGQNVTFRCDPISEHNRLYWYRQTLGQGPEFLTYFQNEAQLEKSRLLSDRFSAERPKGSFSTLEIQRTEQGDSAMYLCASSPPLQGLEETQYFGPGTRLLVL.